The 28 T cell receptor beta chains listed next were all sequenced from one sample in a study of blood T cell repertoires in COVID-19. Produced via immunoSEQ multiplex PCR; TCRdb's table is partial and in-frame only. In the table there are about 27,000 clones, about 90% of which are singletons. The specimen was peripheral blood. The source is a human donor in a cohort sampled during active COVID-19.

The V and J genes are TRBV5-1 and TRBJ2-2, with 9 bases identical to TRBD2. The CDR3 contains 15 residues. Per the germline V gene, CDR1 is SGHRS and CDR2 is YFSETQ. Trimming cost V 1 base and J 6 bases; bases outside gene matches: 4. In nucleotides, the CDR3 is TGCGCCAGCAGCTTGACAGCGGGGGGTCCCGGGGAGCTGTTTTTT. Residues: CASSLTAGGPGELFF. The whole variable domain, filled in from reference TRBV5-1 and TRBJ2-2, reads KAGVTQTPRYLIKTRGQQVTLSCSPISGHRSVSWYQQTPGQGLQFLFEYFSETQRNKGNFPGRFSGRQFSNSRSEMNVSTLELGDSALYLCASSLTAGGPGELFFGEGSRLTVL.

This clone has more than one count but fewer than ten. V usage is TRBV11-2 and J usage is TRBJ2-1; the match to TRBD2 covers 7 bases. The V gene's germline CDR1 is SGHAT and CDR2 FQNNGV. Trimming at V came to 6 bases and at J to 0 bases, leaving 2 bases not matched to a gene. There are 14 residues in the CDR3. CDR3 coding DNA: TGTGCCAGCAGACGGACTAGCTCCTACAATGAGCAGTTCTTC. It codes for CASRRTSSYNEQFF.

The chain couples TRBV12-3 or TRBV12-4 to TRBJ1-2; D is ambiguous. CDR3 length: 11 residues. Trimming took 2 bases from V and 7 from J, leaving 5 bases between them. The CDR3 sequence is CASSLRSGYTF. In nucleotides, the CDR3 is TGTGCCAGCAGTTTAAGGAGTGGCTACACCTTC.

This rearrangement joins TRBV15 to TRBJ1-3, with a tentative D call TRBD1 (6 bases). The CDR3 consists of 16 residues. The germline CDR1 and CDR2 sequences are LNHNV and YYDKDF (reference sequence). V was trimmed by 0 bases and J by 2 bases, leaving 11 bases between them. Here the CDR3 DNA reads TGTGCCACCAGCAGAGACGCCGCAGGGGCTGGAAACACCATATATTTT. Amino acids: CATSRDAAGAGNTIYF.

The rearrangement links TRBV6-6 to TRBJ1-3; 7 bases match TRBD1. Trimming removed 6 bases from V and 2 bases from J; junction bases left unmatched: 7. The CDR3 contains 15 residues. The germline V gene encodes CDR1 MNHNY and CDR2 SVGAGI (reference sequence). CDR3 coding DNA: TGTGCCAGCAGCCGCCTGACAGGGCCTGGAAACACCATATATTTT. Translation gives CASSRLTGPGNTIYF.

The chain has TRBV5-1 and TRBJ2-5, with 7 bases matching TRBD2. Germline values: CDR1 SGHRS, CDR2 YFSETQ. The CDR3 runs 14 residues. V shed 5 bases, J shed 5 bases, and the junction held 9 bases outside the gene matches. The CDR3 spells CASRQDPGGETQYF. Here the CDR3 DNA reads TGCGCCAGCAGACAGGACCCCGGGGGGGAGACCCAGTACTTC.

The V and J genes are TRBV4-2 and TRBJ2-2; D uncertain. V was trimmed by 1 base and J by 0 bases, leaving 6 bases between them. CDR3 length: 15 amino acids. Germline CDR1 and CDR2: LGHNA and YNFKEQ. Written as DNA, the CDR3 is TGTGCCAGCAGCCAAGGGGCTACGAACACCGGGGAGCTGTTTTTT. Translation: CASSQGATNTGELFF.

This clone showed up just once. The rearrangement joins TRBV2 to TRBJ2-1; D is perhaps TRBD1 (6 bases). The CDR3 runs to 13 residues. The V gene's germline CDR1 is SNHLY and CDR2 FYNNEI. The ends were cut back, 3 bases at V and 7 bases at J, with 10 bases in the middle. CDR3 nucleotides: TGTGCCAGCAGTGACAACAGGGAGAATGAGCAGTTCTTC. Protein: CASSDNRENEQFF.

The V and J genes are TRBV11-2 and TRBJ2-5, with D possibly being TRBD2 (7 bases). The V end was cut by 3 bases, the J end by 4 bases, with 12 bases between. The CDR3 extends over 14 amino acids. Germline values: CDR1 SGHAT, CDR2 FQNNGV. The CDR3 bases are TGTGCCAGCAGCTTTCGGGGGGCTCGAGAGACCCAGTACTTC. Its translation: CASSFRGARETQYF.

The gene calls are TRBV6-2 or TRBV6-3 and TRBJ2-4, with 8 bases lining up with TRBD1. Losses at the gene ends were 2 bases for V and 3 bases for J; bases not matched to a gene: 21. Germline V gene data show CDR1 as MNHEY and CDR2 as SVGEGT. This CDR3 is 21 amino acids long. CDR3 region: CASSYLPVQGDSQGFKNIQYF. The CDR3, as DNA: TGTGCCAGCAGTTACCTACCCGTACAGGGGGATTCCCAAGGATTCAAAAACATTCAGTACTTC.

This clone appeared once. The CDR3: CASSSAGAEQFF. CDR3 bases: TGTGCCAGCAGTTCAGCGGGCGCTGAGCAGTTCTTC. V and J are TRBV6-5 and TRBJ2-1; D perhaps matches TRBD2 (6 bases). V lost 4 bases and J 9 bases, leaving 10 bases between the germline ends. The CDR3 is 12 amino acids. The germline gives CDR1 MNHEY, CDR2 SVGAGI.

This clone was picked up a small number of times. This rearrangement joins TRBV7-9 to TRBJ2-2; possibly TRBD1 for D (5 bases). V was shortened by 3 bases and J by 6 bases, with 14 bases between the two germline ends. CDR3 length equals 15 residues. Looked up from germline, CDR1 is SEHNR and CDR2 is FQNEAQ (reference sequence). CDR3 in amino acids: CASSFGRVLPGELFF. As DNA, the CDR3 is TGTGCCAGCAGCTTTGGCAGGGTCTTACCCGGGGAGCTGTTTTTT.

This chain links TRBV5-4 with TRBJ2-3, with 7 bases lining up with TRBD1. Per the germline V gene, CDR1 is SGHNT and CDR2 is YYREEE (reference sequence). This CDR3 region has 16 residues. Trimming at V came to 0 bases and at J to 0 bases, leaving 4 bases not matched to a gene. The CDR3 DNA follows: TGTGCCAGCAGCTTGGAACCGGGACAGAGCACAGATACGCAGTATTTT. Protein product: CASSLEPGQSTDTQYF.

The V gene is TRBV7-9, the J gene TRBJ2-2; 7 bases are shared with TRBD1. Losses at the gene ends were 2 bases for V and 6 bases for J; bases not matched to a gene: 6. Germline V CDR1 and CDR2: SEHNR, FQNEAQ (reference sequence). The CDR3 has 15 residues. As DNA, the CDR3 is TGTGCCAGCAGCTTATCCCGACAGGGTCCCGGGGAGCTGTTTTTT. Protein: CASSLSRQGPGELFF.

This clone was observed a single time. CDR3 region: CASSYGRGRGEQYF. The CDR3 bases are TGTGCCAGCAGTTACGGCAGGGGACGGGGAGAGCAGTACTTC. V and J are TRBV6-5 and TRBJ2-7; TRBD1 might be the D (6 bases). The CDR3 is made up of 14 amino acids. Trimming took off 2 bases at V and 7 bases at J, with 15 bases between the two ends. Germline CDR1 MNHEY, CDR2 SVGAGI.

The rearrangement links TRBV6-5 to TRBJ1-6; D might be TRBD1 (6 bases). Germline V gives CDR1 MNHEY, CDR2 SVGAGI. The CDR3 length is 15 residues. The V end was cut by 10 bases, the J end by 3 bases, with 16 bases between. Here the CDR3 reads CATQTRGNYNSPLHF. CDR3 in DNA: TGTGCCACCCAGACGAGGGGGAACTATAATTCACCCCTCCACTTT.

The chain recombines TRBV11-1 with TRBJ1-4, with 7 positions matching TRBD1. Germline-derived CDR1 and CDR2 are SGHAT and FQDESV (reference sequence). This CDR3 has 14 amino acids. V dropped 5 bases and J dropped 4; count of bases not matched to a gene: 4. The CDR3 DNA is TGTGCCAGCAGCATGGGACAGCGTAATGAAAAACTGTTTTTT. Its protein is CASSMGQRNEKLFF.

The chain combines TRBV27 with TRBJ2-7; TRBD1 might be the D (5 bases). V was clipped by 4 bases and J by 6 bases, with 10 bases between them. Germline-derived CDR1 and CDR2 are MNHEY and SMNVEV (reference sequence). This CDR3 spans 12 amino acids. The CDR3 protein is CASSSGWGEQYF. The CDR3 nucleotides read TGTGCCAGCAGTTCAGGGTGGGGCGAGCAGTACTTC.

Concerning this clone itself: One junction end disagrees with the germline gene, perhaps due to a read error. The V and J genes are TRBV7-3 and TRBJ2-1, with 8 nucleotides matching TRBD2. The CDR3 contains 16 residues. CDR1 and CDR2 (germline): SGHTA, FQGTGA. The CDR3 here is CASSLTHGLAGNEQFF. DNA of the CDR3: TGTGCCAGCAGCCTAACACACGGACTAGCAGGCAATGAGCAGTTCTTC.

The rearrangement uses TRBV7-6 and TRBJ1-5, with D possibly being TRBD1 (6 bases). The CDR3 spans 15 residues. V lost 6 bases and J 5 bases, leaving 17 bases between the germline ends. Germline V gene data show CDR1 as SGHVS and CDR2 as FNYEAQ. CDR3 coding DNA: TGTGCCAGCAGTCAATGGGGCAGGGGAGATCAGCCCCAGCATTTT. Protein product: CASSQWGRGDQPQHF.

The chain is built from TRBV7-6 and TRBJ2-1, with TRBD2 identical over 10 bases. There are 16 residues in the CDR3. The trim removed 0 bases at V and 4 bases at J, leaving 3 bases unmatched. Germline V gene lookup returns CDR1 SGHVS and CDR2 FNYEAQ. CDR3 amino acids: CASSLAWTSGYNEQFF. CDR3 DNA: TGTGCCAGCAGCTTAGCGTGGACTAGCGGATACAATGAGCAGTTCTTC.

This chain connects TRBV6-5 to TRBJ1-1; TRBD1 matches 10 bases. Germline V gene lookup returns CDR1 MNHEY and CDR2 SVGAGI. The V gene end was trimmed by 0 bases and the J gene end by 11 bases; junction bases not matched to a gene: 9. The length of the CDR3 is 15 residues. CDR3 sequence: CASSYSSGQGFKAFF. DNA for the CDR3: TGTGCCAGCAGTTACTCGTCGGGACAGGGGTTCAAGGCTTTCTTT.

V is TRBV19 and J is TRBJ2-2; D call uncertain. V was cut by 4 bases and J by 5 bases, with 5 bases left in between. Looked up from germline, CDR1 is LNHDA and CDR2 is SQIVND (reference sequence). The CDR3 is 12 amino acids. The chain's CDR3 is CASSTQTGELFF. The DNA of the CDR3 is TGTGCCAGTAGTACACAGACCGGGGAGCTGTTTTTT.

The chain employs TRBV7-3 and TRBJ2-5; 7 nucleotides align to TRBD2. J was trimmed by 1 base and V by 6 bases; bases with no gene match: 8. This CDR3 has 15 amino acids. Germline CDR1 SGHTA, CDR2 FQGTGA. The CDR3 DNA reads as TGTGCCAGCAGGATGAGCGGGGCGATCCAAGAGACCCAGTACTTC. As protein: CASRMSGAIQETQYF.

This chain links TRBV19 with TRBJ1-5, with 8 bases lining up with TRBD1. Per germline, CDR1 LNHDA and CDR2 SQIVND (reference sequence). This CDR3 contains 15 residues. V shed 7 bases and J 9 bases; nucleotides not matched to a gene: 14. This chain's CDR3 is CASTPSGTGFTPQHF. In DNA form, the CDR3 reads TGTGCCAGTACCCCCTCCGGGACAGGCTTTACGCCCCAGCATTTT.

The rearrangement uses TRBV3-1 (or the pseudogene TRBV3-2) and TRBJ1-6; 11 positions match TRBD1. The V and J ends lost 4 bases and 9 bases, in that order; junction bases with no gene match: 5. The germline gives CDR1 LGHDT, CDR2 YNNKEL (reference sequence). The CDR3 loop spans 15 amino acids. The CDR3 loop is CASSPPGQGGSPLHF. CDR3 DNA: TGTGCCAGCAGCCCACCGGGACAGGGGGGTTCACCCCTCCACTTT.

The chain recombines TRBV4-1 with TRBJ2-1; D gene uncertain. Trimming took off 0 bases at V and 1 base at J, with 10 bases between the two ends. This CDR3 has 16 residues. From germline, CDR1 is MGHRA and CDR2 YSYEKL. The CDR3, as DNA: TGCGCCAGCAGCCAAGATGAGGAAAAGTCCTACAATGAGCAGTTCTTC. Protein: CASSQDEEKSYNEQFF.

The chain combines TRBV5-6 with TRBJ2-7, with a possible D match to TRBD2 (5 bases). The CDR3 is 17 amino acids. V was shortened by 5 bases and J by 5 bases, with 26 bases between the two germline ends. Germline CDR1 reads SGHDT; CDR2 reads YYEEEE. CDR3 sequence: CASSIWTATLQVNEQYF. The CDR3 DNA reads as TGTGCCAGCAGTATATGGACTGCTACCCTTCAGGTAAACGAGCAGTACTTC.